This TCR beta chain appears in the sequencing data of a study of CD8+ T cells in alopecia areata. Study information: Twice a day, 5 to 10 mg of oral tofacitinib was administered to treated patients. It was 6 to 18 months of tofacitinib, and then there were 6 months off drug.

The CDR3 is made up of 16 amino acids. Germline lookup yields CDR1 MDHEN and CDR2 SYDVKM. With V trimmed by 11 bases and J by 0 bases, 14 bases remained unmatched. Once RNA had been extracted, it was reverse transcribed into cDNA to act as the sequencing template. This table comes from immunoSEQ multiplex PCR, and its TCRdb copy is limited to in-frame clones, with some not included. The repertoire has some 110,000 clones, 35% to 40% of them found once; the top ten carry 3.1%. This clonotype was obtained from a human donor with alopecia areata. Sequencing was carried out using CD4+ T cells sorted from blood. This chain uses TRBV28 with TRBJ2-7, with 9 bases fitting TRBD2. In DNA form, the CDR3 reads TGTGCCTCCTGGGCGGGAGGGCCCCTACGCTCCTACGAGCAGTACTTC. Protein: CASWAGGPLRSYEQYF.